This entry lists 25 T cell receptor beta chains sequenced from one sample in a study of blood T cells in healthy people across ages. Alongside a J-beta primer mix, a sample-barcoded 5' primer served in a second PCR lasting about 7 to 12 cycles. A single record per CDR3 protein comes from TCRdb applying MiXCR to the 5' RACE reads. The table records fewer than 800,000 distinct CDR3 sequences, 49% of them present only once. The specimen was blood. The receptors stem from a woman aged 55 to 70 in good health.

J is TRBJ2-7 and V is TRBV27, with 9 bases identical to TRBD2. V was pared by 3 bases and J by 3 bases, with 6 bases of the junction left unmatched. Germline V gene lookup returns CDR1 MNHEY and CDR2 SMNVEV (reference sequence). This CDR3 comprises 15 residues. The CDR3 reads CASSLSTSGVYEQYF. DNA for the CDR3: TGTGCCAGCAGTTTGTCGACTAGCGGAGTCTACGAGCAGTACTTC.

In its sample, this clonotype was seen a few times. This rearrangement joins TRBV7-9 to TRBJ2-1; D remains ambiguous. CDR3 size: 14 residues. The germline CDR1 and CDR2 sequences are SEHNR and FQNEAQ (reference sequence). Trimming took off 5 bases at V and 5 bases at J, with 13 bases between the two ends. The CDR3 sequence: CASSLNSGNNEQFF. CDR3 in DNA: TGTGCCAGCAGCCTAAATAGTGGAAACAATGAGCAGTTCTTC.

This clonotype appeared once. The chain joins TRBV20-1 to TRBJ2-7; D is perhaps TRBD1 (6 bases). CDR3 length: 12 residues. Germline V CDR1 and CDR2: DFQATT, SNEGSKA (reference sequence). V was trimmed by 6 bases and J by 3 bases, leaving 12 bases between them. CDR3 nucleotides: TGCAGTGCCAGGGACATCGACTACGAGCAGTACTTC. This codes for CSARDIDYEQYF.

This clonotype was seen ten or more times. The rearrangement joins TRBV27 to TRBJ1-1; D may be TRBD1 (6 bases). The CDR3 has 14 amino acids. The germline V gene encodes CDR1 MNHEY and CDR2 SMNVEV (reference sequence). The germline V and J ends were trimmed by 3 bases and 5 bases, with 13 bases remaining between them. The CDR3 protein is CASSFGGALTEAFF. CDR3 DNA: TGTGCCAGCAGTTTCGGGGGGGCCCTAACTGAAGCTTTCTTT.

The chain recombines TRBV4-3 with TRBJ2-1, with 7 positions matching TRBD1. Unmatched junction bases numbered 4, after V lost 2 bases and J lost 9 bases. Germline V lookup: CDR1 LGHNA, CDR2 YSLEER. CDR3 length equals 13 residues. The CDR3 DNA sequence: TGCGCCAGCAGCCAACGGGACAGTATTGAGCAGTTCTTC. Amino acid sequence: CASSQRDSIEQFF.

This clonotype showed up just once. The gene calls are TRBV20-1 and TRBJ1-1; TRBD1 matches at 9 bases. There are 13 residues in the CDR3. Germline loops: CDR1 DFQATT, CDR2 SNEGSKA (reference sequence). Trimming removed 6 bases from V and 7 bases from J; junction bases left unmatched: 9. In DNA, the CDR3 is TGCAGTGCGAGACACGACAGGGGGAATGAAGCTTTCTTT. Translating gives CSARHDRGNEAFF.

The CDR3 region is CASSLFPRGGDEQFF. As DNA, the CDR3 is TGTGCCAGCAGCTTATTTCCCCGAGGAGGGGATGAGCAGTTCTTC. This chain joins TRBV7-2 and TRBJ2-1, with D tentatively TRBD2 (6 bases). CDR1 is SGHTA and CDR2 is FQGNSA in the germline V gene. Trimming removed 2 bases from V and 8 bases from J, with 16 bases in between. The CDR3 is 15 residues long.

On this clonotype itself: This may arise from a read error, as a much more abundant clone is one base away. The chain joins TRBV6-2 or TRBV6-3 to TRBJ2-5; D might be TRBD2 (6 bases). V was pared by 4 bases and J by 6 bases, with 18 bases between. Germline-derived CDR1 and CDR2 are MNHEY and SVGEGT. The CDR3 covers 15 residues. The CDR3 DNA reads TGTGCCAGCAGTTCCTTCATAGCGGAAAAAAAGACCCAGTACTTC. This gives the protein CASSSFIAEKKTQYF.

The CDR3 DNA is TGCAGCGTTGTGGGAGGACAGGGTTTTTCCCGAGGTGAGCAGTTCTTC. Encoded protein: CSVVGGQGFSRGEQFF. This rearrangement joins TRBV29-1 to TRBJ2-1; TRBD1 aligns across 8 bases. The CDR3 sequence is 16 residues long. Trimming cost V 4 bases and J 9 bases; bases outside gene matches: 17. Germline-derived CDR1 and CDR2 are SQVTM and ANQGSEA.

The CDR3, as DNA: TGTGCCAGCAGCCACCCGGGAGCGGATACGCAGTATTTT. Protein: CASSHPGADTQYF. This sequence joins TRBV14 and TRBJ2-3; tentative D call: TRBD2 (6 bases). CDR1 SGHDN and CDR2 FVKESK come from the germline V gene. Trimming removed 3 bases at V and 6 bases at J, with 10 bases between. CDR3 length: 13 residues. The complete variable domain, with remaining parts taken from reference TRBV14 and TRBJ2-3, reads EAGVTQFPSHSVIEKGQTVTLRCDPISGHDNLYWYRRVMGKEIKFLLHFVKESKQDESGMPNNRFLAERTGGTYSTLKVQPAELEDSGVYFCASSHPGADTQYFGPGTRLTVL.

The chain combines TRBV11-2 with TRBJ1-2; D is uncertain. The germline CDR1 and CDR2 sequences are SGHAT and FQNNGV. The CDR3 sequence is 13 residues long. V lost 5 bases and J lost 6, with 13 bases in between. The CDR3 protein is CASSPDAEHGYTF. The CDR3 nucleotides read TGTGCCAGCAGCCCCGATGCGGAGCATGGCTACACCTTC. The full variable domain, in which reference TRBV11-2 and TRBJ1-2 provide the parts outside the CDR3, is EAGVAQSPRYKIIEKRQSVAFWCNPISGHATLYWYQQILGQGPKLLIQFQNNGVVDDSQLPKDRFSAERLKGVDSTLKIQPAKLEDSAVYLCASSPDAEHGYTFGSGTRLTVV.

This rearrangement joins TRBV10-3 to TRBJ1-5, with TRBD1 matching 8 bases. The trim removed 9 bases at V and 3 bases at J, leaving 4 bases unmatched. CDR1 is ENHRY, CDR2 SYGVKD, per germline. There are 13 residues in the CDR3. The CDR3 reads CAIRQGYNQPQHF. CDR3 sequence (DNA): TGTGCCATAAGACAGGGGTACAATCAGCCCCAGCATTTT.

The genes are TRBV9 and TRBJ1-4; D perhaps matches TRBD1 (6 bases). Trimming cost V 0 bases and J 5 bases, with 14 bases left between them. CDR1 SGDLS and CDR2 YYNGEE come from the germline V gene. The CDR3 runs to 16 residues. The CDR3 sequence: CASSVGSGTSNEKLFF. CDR3 coding DNA: TGTGCCAGCAGCGTAGGGTCCGGGACATCGAATGAAAAACTGTTTTTT.

This rearrangement joins TRBV20-1 to TRBJ2-7, with TRBD2 matching over 8 bases. V dropped 5 bases and J dropped 4; count of bases not matched to a gene: 7. The length of the CDR3 is 13 residues. Germline-derived CDR1 and CDR2 are DFQATT and SNEGSKA (reference sequence). CDR3 bases: TGCAGTGCTCCGAGCGGGAGTCGGTACGAGCAGTACTTC. Protein product: CSAPSGSRYEQYF.

Only a few counts were recorded for this clonotype. The chain recombines TRBV29-1 with TRBJ2-7; the D gene could be TRBD1 or TRBD2 (5 bases each). V was trimmed by 6 bases and J by 7 bases, leaving 13 bases between them. The CDR3 contains 11 residues. Germline V gives CDR1 SQVTM, CDR2 ANQGSEA. In DNA, the CDR3 is TGCAGCGTGGCAGGGCCGGGGGAGCAGTACTTC. The encoded protein is CSVAGPGEQYF.

The rearrangement joins TRBV5-1 to TRBJ2-4; 9 bases agree with TRBD1. In germline, CDR1 is SGHRS, CDR2 YFSETQ. This CDR3 contains 18 residues. V was pared by 2 bases and J by 13 bases, with 22 bases of the junction left unmatched. The CDR3 DNA reads TGCGCCAGCAGCTTTACAGGGGGCGTTGATCGAGCTAGGTTGGGGCAGTACTTC. Its translation: CASSFTGGVDRARLGQYF.

The genes are TRBV11-2 and TRBJ1-2, with 9 bases lining up with TRBD1. The germline gives CDR1 SGHAT, CDR2 FQNNGV. The CDR3 has 13 residues. Trimming removed 8 bases from V and 7 bases from J; junction bases left unmatched: 8. The CDR3 sequence: CASGIQGARGYTF. As DNA, the CDR3 is TGTGCCAGCGGTATACAGGGGGCTCGTGGCTACACCTTC.

The J gene is TRBJ2-1, the V gene TRBV7-9, with TRBD2 matching 13 bases. The trim removed 5 bases at V and 8 bases at J, leaving 3 bases unmatched. CDR1 is SEHNR, CDR2 FQNEAQ, per germline (reference sequence). The CDR3 runs to 14 residues. This CDR3 reads CASSPGLAGYEQFF. In nucleotides, the CDR3 is TGTGCCAGCAGCCCGGGACTAGCGGGATATGAGCAGTTCTTC. The full variable domain, its missing parts supplied by reference TRBV7-9 and TRBJ2-1, is DTGVSQNPRHKITKRGQNVTFRCDPISEHNRLYWYRQTLGQGPEFLTYFQNEAQLEKSRLLSDRFSAERPKGSFSTLEIQRTEQGDSAMYLCASSPGLAGYEQFFGPGTRLTVL.

The rearrangement links TRBV7-8 to TRBJ2-1; 9 positions agree with TRBD2. CDR1 and CDR2 from the germline V gene are SGHVS and FQNEAQ. The CDR3 consists of 18 residues. V shed 2 bases, J shed 3 bases, and the junction held 11 bases outside the gene matches. Here the CDR3 reads CASSLRNLAGFYYNEQFF. The CDR3 coding sequence is TGTGCCAGCAGCTTAAGGAACCTAGCGGGATTTTACTACAATGAGCAGTTCTTC.

The V and J genes are TRBV20-1 and TRBJ2-7; D ambiguous. Germline assignment: CDR1 DFQATT and CDR2 SNEGSKA (reference sequence). With 3 bases removed from V and 0 bases from J, the gap between germline ends came to 12 bases. There are 14 residues in the CDR3. For the CDR3, the DNA is TGCAGTGCTAGGGCGGTCTCCAGCTCCTACGAGCAGTACTTC. It specifies CSARAVSSSYEQYF.

This clonotype was recorded only once. J is TRBJ2-2 and V is TRBV5-6; tentatively, D is TRBD2 (5 bases). The CDR3 is made up of 13 amino acids. Per the germline V gene, CDR1 is SGHDT and CDR2 is YYEEEE. Trimming removed 4 bases at V and 6 bases at J, with 10 bases between. The CDR3 region has the DNA TGTGCCAGCAGCCCTCAACTAGCCGGGGAGCTGTTTTTT. It translates to CASSPQLAGELFF.

The CDR3 sequence: CSARGGLAGTQETQYF. The DNA of the CDR3 is TGCAGTGCTCGTGGAGGGCTAGCGGGCACCCAAGAGACCCAGTACTTC. The chain couples TRBV20-1 to TRBJ2-5; 8 bases agree with TRBD2. Germline V gene lookup returns CDR1 DFQATT and CDR2 SNEGSKA (reference sequence). The CDR3 contains 16 residues. V lost 5 bases to trimming and J lost 1 base; unmatched junction nucleotides: 12.

The chain employs TRBV28 and TRBJ2-4; the D gene is possibly TRBD2 (5 bases). The CDR3 totals 15 residues. CDR1 and CDR2 (germline): MDHEN, SYDVKM. The V end was cut by 5 bases, the J end by 0 bases, with 11 bases between. The CDR3 DNA follows: TGTGCCAGCAGTCTGGACTGGGGAGCCAAAAACATTCAGTACTTC. Translation: CASSLDWGAKNIQYF.

This rearrangement joins TRBV28 to TRBJ1-2, with D possibly matching TRBD1 (5 bases). V lost 5 bases and J lost 5, with 18 bases in between. The CDR3 totals 15 residues. Germline V gives CDR1 MDHEN, CDR2 SYDVKM. DNA for the CDR3: TGTGCCAGCAGTCTAGACCGGGACGGGGCTTATGGCTACACCTTC. As protein: CASSLDRDGAYGYTF.

This clonotype occurred a few times. This chain uses TRBV28 with TRBJ2-7; D may be TRBD2 (6 bases). CDR1 is MDHEN, CDR2 SYDVKM, per germline. V gave up 2 bases and J gave up 2 bases, with 10 bases separating them. The CDR3 totals 14 residues. This chain's CDR3 is CASSLAGNAYEQYF. The CDR3 DNA reads as TGTGCCAGCAGTTTAGCGGGGAACGCCTACGAGCAGTACTTC. The whole variable domain, filled in from reference TRBV28 and TRBJ2-7, reads DVKVTQSSRYLVKRTGEKVFLECVQDMDHENMFWYRQDPGLGLRLIYFSYDVKMKEKGDIPEGYSVSREKKERFSLILESASTNQTSMYLCASSLAGNAYEQYFGPGTRLTVT.